This T cell receptor (beta chain) was retrieved from a study of blood T cell repertoires in COVID-19. In the study overall: Sites in the United States, Italy and Spain provided acute and convalescent COVID-19 samples.

V was shortened by 2 bases and J by 4 bases, with 5 bases between the two germline ends. The CDR3 has 12 amino acids. CDR1 LGHNA and CDR2 YSLEER come from the germline V gene. Methods used by the authors: Researchers report that nucleated cell counts were estimated from reference gene primer amplification. Method: immunoSEQ multiplex PCR; TCRdb's copy keeps in-frame clones and lacks some. That table furnishes V, J and clone size, whereas the DNA furnished D and trimming. The sample yields tens of thousands of clones, roughly nine tenths seen once. Regarding this clone: Distinct nucleotide sequences in the sample also encode this CDR3.

The material sequenced was peripheral blood. The TCR originated in a man aged 60-69 years with active COVID-19. V gene TRBV4-3 combines with J gene TRBJ1-2, with D uncertain. The CDR3 sequence is CASSQTGYGYTF. The CDR3 coding sequence is TGCGCCAGCAGCCAAACGGGCTATGGCTACACCTTC.